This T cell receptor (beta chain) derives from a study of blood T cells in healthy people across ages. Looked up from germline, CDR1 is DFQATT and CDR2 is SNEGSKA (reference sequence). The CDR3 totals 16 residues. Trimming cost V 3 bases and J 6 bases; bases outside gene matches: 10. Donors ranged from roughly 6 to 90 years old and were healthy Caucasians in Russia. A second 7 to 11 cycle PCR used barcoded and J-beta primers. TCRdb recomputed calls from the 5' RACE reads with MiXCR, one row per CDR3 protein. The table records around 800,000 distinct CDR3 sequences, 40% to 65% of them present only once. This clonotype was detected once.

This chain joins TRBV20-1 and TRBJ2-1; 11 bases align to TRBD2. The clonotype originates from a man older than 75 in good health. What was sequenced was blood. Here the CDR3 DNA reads TGCAGTGCTAGGACTGTAGCGGGAGGGCGTGGCAATGAGCAGTTCTTC. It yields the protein CSARTVAGGRGNEQFF.